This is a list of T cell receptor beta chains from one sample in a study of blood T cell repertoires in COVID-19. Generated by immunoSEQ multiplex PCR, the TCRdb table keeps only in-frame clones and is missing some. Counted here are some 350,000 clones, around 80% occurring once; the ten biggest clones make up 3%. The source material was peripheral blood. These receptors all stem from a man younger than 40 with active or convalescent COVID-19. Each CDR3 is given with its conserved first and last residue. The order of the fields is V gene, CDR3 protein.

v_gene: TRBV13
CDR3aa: CASRTGGLTGELFF

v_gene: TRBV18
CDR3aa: CASSRRGGGETQYF

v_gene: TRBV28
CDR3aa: CASSPPLPGNEKLFF

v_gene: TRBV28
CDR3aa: CASSLLELSYGYTF

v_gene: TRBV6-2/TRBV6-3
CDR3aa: CASSTDRGHTGELFF

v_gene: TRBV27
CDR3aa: CASSLDSFSGNTIYF

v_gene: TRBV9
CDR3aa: CASSVEGGSGGKAFF

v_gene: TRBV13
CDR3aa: CAAGARGLPNEQFF

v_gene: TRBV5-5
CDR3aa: CASSPWGPGSYEQYF

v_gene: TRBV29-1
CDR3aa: CSVKAGTSGTDTQYF

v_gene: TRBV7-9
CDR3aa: CASSYPTRGHGELFF

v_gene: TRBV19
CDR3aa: CASSDQGITNEKLFF

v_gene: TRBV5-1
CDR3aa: CASSRGQGAGNTIYF

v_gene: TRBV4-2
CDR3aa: CASSQAARGPYEQYF

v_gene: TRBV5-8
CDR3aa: CASSLRQGTADNQPQHF

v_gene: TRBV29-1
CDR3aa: CSPFTFRKYEQYF

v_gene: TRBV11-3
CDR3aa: CASSLDRTGITYEQYF

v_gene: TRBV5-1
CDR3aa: CASSSVPRRTGLNSPLHF

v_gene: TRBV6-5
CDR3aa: CASTRDRFSYNEQFF

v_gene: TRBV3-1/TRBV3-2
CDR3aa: CASSRGTTYNEQFF

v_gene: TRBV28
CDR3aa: CASRTSSSRTSVYNEQFF

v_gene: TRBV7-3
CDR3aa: CASSPNRRLGGEGTQYF

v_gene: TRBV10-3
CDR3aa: CAISPSGTETQYF

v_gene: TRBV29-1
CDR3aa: CSVEGLLNTEAFF

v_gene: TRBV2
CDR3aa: CASRGGVFRSGNTIYF

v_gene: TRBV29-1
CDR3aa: CSVEVEGGEQYF

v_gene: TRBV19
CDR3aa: CASTPMGGAYNEQFF

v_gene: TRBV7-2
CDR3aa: CASSASRGDHHGYTF

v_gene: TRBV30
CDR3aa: CAWGRNRGYEQYF

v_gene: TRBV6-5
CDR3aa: CASSRLAGGRDTQYF

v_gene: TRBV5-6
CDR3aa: CASSWTGPGNTIYF

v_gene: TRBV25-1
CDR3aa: CASSGTLGQAPSGNTIYF

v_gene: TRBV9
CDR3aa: CASRQGSGELFF

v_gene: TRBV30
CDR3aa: CAWSVRRLPSYEQYF

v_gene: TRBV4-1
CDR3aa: CASSQGGLRGWAKTEAFF

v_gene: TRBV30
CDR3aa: CAWSREQGDGYTF

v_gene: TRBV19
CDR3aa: CASSISTGFSTDTQYF

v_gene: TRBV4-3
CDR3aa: CASSPSSANTGELFF

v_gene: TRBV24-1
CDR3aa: CATSDSPGQRDTDTQYF

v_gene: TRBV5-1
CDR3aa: CASRLGGRGTDTQYF

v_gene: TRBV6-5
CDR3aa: CASRGGLSTEAFF

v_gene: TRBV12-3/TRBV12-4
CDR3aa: CASSPTRYYEQYF

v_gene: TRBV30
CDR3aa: CAGQGSYGYTF

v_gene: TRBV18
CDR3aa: CASSPSQGSNEKLFF

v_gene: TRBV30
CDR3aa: CAWSVATGGVYGYTF

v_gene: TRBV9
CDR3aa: CASSVEGSQGYTF